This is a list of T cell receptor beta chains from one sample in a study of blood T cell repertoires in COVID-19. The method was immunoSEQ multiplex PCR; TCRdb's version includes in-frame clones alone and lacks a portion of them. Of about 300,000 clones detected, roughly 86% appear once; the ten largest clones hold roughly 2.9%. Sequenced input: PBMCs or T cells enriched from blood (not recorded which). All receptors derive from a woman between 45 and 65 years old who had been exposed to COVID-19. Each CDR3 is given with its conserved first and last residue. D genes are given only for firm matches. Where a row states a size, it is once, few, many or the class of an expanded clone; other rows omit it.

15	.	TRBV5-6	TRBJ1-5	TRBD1	CASSSYGTGGQPQHF	TGTGCCAGCAGCTCCTACGGTACAGGGGGGCAGCCCCAGCATTTT
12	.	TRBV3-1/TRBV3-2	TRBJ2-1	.	CASSQTGFEQFF	TGTGCCAGCAGCCAAACAGGGTTTGAGCAGTTCTTC
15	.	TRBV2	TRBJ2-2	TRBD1	CASTIQGSNTGELFF	TGTGCCAGCACCATACAGGGGAGTAACACCGGGGAGCTGTTTTTT
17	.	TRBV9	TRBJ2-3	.	CASSGNRVHTLADTQYF	TGTGCCAGCAGCGGAAACAGGGTACACACTCTGGCAGATACGCAGTATTTT
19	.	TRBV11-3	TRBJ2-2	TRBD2	CASSSIWGTSGGVPGELFF	TGTGCCAGCAGCTCCATCTGGGGTACTAGCGGGGGGGTGCCCGGGGAGCTGTTTTTT
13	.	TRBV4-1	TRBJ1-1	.	CASSQGAEDRAFF	TGCGCCAGCAGCCAAGGGGCCGAGGACAGAGCTTTCTTT
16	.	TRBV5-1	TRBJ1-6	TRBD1	CASSGGQGRGDSPLHF	TGCGCCAGCAGCGGAGGACAGGGCCGGGGGGATTCACCCCTCCACTTT
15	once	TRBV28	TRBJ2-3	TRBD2	CASSSTSGATDTQYF	TGTGCCAGCAGTTCAACTAGCGGGGCGACAGATACGCAGTATTTT
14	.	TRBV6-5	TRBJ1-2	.	CASSYEALGYGYTF	TGTGCCAGCAGTTACGAGGCCCTGGGCTATGGCTACACCTTC
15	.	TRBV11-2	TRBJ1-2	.	CASTSYGGAPYGYTF	TGTGCCAGCACATCCTATGGGGGGGCTCCCTATGGCTACACCTTC
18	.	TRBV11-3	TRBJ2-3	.	CASSLGGQGTLGTDTQYF	TGTGCCAGCAGCTTAGGTGGCCAGGGGACCCTTGGCACAGATACGCAGTATTTT
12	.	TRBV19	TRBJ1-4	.	CASSVANEKLFF	TGTGCCAGTAGTGTCGCGAATGAAAAACTGTTTTTT
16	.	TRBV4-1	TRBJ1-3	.	CASSVLGSLRGNTIYF	TGCGCCAGCAGCGTTCTCGGGTCGTTGCGTGGAAACACCATATATTTT
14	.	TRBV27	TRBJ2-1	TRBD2	CASSLLGGYNEQFF	TGTGCCAGCAGTTTATTGGGGGGGTACAATGAGCAGTTCTTC
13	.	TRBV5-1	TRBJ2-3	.	CASGVLEADTQYF	TGCGCCAGCGGCGTACTAGAGGCAGATACGCAGTATTTT
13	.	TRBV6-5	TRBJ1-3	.	CACQESSGNTIYF	TGTGCCTGTCAAGAGAGCTCTGGAAACACCATATATTTT
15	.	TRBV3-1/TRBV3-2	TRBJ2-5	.	CASSHHIGGQETQYF	TGTGCCAGCAGCCACCATATAGGAGGTCAAGAGACCCAGTACTTC
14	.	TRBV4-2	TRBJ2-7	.	CASSQDTSSHEQYF	TGTGCCAGCAGCCAAGATACTAGCAGCCACGAGCAGTACTTC
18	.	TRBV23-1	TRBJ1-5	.	CASSQTSGGKKSNQPQHF	TGCGCCAGCAGTCAAACCTCCGGAGGTAAGAAGAGCAATCAGCCCCAGCATTTT
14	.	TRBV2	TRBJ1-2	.	CASRDRQALYGYTF	TGTGCCAGCAGGGATCGACAGGCTCTCTATGGCTACACCTTC
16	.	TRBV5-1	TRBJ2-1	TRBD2	CASSLTTSGINNEQFF	TGCGCCAGCAGCTTGACCACTAGCGGTATCAACAATGAGCAGTTCTTC
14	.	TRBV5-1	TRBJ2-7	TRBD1	CASSLRGDRGEQYF	TGCGCCAGCAGCTTGCGGGGTGACAGGGGCGAGCAGTACTTC
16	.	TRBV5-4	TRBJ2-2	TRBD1	CASSLGQGDYTGELFF	TGTGCCAGCAGCTTGGGGCAGGGGGATTACACCGGGGAGCTGTTTTTT
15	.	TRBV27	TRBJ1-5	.	CASSSRDSSNQPQHF	TGTGCCAGCAGTTCCCGGGACTCCAGCAATCAGCCCCAGCATTTT
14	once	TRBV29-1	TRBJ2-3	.	CSVEGSASTDTQYF	TGCAGCGTTGAAGGCAGCGCTAGCACAGATACGCAGTATTTT
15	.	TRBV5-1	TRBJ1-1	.	CASSLTTTEATEAFF	TGCGCCAGCAGCCTCACTACGACAGAGGCCACTGAAGCTTTCTTT
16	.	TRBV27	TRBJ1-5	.	CASSAGGTYSNQPQHF	TGTGCCAGCAGTGCCGGGGGGACCTATAGCAATCAGCCCCAGCATTTT
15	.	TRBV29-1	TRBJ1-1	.	CSVTRGGGAGTEAFF	TGCAGCGTAACCCGAGGGGGGGGCGCGGGCACTGAAGCTTTCTTT
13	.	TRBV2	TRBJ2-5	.	CASSLQGGETQYF	TGTGCCAGCAGTTTACAGGGTGGGGAGACCCAGTACTTC
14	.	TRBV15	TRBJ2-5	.	CATSRRGGKETQYF	TGTGCCACCAGTAGGAGGGGGGGAAAAGAGACCCAGTACTTC
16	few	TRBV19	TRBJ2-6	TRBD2	CASSETGGSGANVLTF	TGTGCCAGTAGTGAAACGGGGGGCTCTGGGGCCAACGTCCTGACTTTC
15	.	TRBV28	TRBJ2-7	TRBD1	CASSLPGQGAHEQYF	TGTGCCAGCAGTTTACCCGGACAGGGGGCCCACGAGCAGTACTTC
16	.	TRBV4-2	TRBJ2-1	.	CASSQDPASVYNEQFF	TGTGCCAGCAGCCAAGATCCGGCTAGCGTTTACAATGAGCAGTTCTTC
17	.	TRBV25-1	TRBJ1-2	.	CASSDSAGPPLDYGYTF	TGTGCCAGCAGTGACTCGGCAGGTCCACCCCTTGACTATGGCTACACCTTC
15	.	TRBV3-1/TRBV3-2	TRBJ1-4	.	CASSLERGNNEKLFF	TGTGCCAGCAGCCTCGAACGGGGGAATAATGAAAAACTGTTTTTT
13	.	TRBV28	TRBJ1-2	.	CASKPAGQHGYTF	TGTGCCAGCAAACCCGCGGGGCAGCATGGCTACACCTTC
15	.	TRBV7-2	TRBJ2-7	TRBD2	CASSPRVAGSYEQYF	TGTGCCAGCAGCCCTCGGGTAGCGGGGTCCTACGAGCAGTACTTC
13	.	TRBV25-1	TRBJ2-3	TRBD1	CASSGQVTDTQYF	TGTGCCAGCAGCGGACAGGTGACCGATACGCAGTATTTT